This T cell receptor beta chain was sequenced during a study of T cells in tuberculosis. Across the whole study: Sequenced TCRs come from CD1B-GMM tetramer-binding T cells.

Libraries were prepared by immunoSEQ multiplex PCR; TCRdb keeps only in-frame clonotypes and omits some of them. The sample lists about 30,000 clones, around 95% occurring once. The germline gives CDR1 LNHDA, CDR2 SQIVND (reference sequence). The trim removed 10 bases at V and 5 bases at J, leaving 11 bases unmatched. The CDR3 totals 14 residues. This TCR was recovered from a donor aged 10-35 years with latent tuberculosis or without tuberculosis infection. The specimen sequenced was PBMCs. V usage is TRBV19 and J usage is TRBJ2-3, with 8 bases lining up with TRBD1. CDR3 amino acids: CATSTRGRRDTQYF. The CDR3 DNA reads TGTGCCACCTCAACCAGGGGGCGGAGAGATACGCAGTATTTT.